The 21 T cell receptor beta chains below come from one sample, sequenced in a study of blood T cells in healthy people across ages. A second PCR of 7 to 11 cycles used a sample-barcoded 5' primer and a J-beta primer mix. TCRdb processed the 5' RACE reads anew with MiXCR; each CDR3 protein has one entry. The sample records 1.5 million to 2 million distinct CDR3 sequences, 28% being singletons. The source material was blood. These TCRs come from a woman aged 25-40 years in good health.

CDR3 region: CASSPATFQETQYF. The CDR3 DNA follows: TGTGCCAGCTCACCCGCTACGTTTCAAGAGACCCAGTACTTC. The chain uses TRBV18 and TRBJ2-5, with unresolved D. This CDR3 has 14 residues. Germline V gives CDR1 KGHSH, CDR2 LQKENI. V was shortened by 3 bases and J by 2 bases, with 10 bases between the two germline ends.

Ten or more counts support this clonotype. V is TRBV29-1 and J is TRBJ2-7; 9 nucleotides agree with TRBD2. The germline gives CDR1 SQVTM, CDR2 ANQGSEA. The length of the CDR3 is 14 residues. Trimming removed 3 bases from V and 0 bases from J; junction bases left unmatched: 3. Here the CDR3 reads CSVETSGNSYEQYF. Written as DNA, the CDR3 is TGCAGCGTTGAGACTAGCGGTAACTCCTACGAGCAGTACTTC.

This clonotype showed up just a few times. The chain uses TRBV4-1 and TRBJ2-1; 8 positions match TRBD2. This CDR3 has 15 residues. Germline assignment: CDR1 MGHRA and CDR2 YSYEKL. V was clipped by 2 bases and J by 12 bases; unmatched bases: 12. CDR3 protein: CASSQQTSDRLRQFF. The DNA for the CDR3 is TGCGCCAGCAGCCAACAGACTAGCGACCGTTTGAGGCAGTTCTTC.

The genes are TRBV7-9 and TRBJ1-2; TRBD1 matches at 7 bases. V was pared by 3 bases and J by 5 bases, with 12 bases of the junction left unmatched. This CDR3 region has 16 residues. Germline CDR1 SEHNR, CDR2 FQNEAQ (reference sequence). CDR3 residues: CASSLLRVTGEYGYTF. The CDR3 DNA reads TGTGCCAGCAGCTTGTTAAGGGTCACAGGGGAATATGGCTACACCTTC.

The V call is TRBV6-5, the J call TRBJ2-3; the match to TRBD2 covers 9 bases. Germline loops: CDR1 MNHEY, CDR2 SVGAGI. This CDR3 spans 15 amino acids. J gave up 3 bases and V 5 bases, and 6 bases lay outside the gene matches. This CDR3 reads CASSLSGRLTDTQYF. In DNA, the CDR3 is TGTGCCAGCAGTCTCAGCGGGAGGTTGACAGATACGCAGTATTTT.

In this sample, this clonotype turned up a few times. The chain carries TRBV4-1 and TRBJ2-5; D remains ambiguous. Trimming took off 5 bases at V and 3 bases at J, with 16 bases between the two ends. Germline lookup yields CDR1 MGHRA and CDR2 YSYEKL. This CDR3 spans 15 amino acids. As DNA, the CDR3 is TGCGCCAGCAGCTCCTGGGCTTTGGGGAAAGAGACCCAGTACTTC. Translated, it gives CASSSWALGKETQYF.

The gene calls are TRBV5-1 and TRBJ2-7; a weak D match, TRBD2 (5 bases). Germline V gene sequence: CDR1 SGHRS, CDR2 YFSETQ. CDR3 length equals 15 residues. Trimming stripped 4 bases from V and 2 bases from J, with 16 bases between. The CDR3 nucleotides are TGCGCCAGCAGCCGCCGGGATTCGGACCCCTACGAGCAGTACTTC. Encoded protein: CASSRRDSDPYEQYF. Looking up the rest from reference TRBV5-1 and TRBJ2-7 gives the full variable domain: KAGVTQTPRYLIKTRGQQVTLSCSPISGHRSVSWYQQTPGQGLQFLFEYFSETQRNKGNFPGRFSGRQFSNSRSEMNVSTLELGDSALYLCASSRRDSDPYEQYFGPGTRLTVT.

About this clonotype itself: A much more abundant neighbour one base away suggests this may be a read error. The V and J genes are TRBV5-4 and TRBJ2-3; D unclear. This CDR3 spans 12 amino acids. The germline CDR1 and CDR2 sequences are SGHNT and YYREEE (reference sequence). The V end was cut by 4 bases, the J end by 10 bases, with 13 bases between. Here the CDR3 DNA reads TGTGCCAGCAGCCTTCTGGACCTTGCGCAGTATTTT. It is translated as CASSLLDLAQYF.

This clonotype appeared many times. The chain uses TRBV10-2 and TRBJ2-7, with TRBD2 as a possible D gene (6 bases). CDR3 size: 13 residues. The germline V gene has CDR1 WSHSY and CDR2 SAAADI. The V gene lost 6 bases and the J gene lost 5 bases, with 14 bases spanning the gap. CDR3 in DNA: TGCGCCAGCAGAGAAGGTGGCGGGAACGAGCAGTACTTC. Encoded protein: CASREGGGNEQYF.

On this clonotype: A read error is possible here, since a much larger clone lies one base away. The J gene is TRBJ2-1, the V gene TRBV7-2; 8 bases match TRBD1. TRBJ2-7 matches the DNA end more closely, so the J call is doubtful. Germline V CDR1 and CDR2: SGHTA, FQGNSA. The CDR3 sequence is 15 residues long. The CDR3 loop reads CASSPWTGTRNEQYF. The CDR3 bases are TGTGCCAGCAGCCCTTGGACAGGGACGCGGAATGAGCAGTACTTC.

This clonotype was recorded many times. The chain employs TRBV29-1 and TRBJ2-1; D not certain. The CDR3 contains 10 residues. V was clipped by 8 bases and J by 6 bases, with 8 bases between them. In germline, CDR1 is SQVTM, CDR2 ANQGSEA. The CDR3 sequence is CSTRGNEQFF. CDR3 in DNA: TGCAGCACCCGCGGCAATGAGCAGTTCTTC.

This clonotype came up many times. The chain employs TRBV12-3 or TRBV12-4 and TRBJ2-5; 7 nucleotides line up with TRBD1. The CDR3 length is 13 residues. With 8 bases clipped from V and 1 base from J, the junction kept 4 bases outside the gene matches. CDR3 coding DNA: TGTGCCAGCTTGGGGACAGCCCAAGAGACCCAGTACTTC. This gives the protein CASLGTAQETQYF.

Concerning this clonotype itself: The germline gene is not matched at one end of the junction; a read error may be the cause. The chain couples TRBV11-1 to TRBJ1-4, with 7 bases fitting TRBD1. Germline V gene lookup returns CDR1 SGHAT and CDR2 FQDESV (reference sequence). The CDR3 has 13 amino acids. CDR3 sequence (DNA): TGTGCCAGCAGCCCGAACAGGGGTGAAAAACGGTTTTTT. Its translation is CASSPNRGEKRFF.

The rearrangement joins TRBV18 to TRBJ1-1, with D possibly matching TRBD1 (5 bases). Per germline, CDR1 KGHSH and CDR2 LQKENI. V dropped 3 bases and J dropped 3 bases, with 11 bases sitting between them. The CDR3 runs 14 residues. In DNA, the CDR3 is TGTGCCAGCTCACCCGGAGTGGGGGACACTGAAGCTTTCTTT. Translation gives CASSPGVGDTEAFF.

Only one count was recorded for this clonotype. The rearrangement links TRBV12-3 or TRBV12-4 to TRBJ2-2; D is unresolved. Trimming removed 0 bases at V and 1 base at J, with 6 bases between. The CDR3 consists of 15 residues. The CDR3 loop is CASSLARMNTGELFF. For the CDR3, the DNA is TGTGCCAGCAGTTTAGCGAGGATGAACACCGGGGAGCTGTTTTTT.

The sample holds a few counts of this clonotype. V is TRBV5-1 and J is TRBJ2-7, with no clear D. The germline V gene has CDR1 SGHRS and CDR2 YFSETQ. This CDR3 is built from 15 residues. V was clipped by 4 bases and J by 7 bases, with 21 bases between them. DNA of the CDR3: TGCGCCAGCAGCACGACCCAACCTGAGGTCGATGAGCAGTACTTC. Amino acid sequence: CASSTTQPEVDEQYF.

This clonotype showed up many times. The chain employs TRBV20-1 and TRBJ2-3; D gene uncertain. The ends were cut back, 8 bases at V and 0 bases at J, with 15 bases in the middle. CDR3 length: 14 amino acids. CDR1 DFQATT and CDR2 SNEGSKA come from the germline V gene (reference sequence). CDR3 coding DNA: TGCAGTAACAGAGACGGGTCTAGCACAGATACGCAGTATTTT. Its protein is CSNRDGSSTDTQYF.

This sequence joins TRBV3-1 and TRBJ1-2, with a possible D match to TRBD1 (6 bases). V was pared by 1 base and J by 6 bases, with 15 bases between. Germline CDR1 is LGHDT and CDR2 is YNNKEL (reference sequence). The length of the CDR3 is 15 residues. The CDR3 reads CASSQAAGGTNGYTF. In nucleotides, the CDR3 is TGTGCCAGCAGCCAAGCGGCGGGGGGCACCAATGGCTACACCTTC.

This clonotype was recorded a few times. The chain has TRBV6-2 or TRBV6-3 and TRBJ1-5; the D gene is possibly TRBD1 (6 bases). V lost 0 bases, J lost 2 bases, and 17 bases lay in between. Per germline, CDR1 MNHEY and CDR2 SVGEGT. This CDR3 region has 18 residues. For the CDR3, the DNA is TGTGCCAGCAGTTACTCGAACTATAGGGGGGACGGCAATCAGCCCCAGCATTTT. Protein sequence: CASSYSNYRGDGNQPQHF.

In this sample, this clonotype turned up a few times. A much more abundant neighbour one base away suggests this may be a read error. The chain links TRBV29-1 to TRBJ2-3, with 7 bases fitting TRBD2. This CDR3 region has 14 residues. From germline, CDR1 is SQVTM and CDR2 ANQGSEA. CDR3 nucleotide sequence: TGCGGCGTTGTGGGACGGGAGGGCACAGATACGCAGTATTTT. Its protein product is CGVVGREGTDTQYF.

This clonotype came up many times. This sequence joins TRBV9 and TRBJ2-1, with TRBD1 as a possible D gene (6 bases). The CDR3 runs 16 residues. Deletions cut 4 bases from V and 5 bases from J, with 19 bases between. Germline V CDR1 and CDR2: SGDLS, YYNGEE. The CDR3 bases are TGTGCCAGCAGCATACAAAGGGGGTCCGTGGACAATGAGCAGTTCTTC. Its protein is CASSIQRGSVDNEQFF.